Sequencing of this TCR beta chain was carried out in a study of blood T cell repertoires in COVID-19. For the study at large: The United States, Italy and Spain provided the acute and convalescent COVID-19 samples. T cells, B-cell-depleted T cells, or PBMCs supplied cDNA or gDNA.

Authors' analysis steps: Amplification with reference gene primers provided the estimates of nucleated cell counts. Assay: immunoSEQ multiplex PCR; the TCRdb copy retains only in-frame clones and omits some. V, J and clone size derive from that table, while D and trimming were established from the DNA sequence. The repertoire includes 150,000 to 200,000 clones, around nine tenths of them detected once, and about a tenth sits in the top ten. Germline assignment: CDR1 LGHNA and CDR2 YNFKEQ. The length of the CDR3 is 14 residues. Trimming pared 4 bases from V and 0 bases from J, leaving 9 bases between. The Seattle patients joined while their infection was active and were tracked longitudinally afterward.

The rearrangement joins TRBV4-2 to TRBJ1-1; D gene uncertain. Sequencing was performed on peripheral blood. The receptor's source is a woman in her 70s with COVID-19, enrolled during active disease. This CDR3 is CASSLSELNTEAFF. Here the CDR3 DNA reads TGTGCCAGCAGCCTCAGTGAATTGAACACTGAAGCTTTCTTT.